This T cell receptor beta chain stems from a study of CD8+CD57+ T cells in acquired aplastic anemia. Patients included in sequencing had previously demonstrated CD8+CD57+ cell expansion by flow cytometry. The template used for profiling TCR beta VDJ and CDR3 was genomic DNA. One entry per CDR3 protein results from TCRdb running MiXCR on the reads. Among about 150,000 distinct CDR3 sequences listed, about 50% were seen once. This TCR came from a human donor with aplastic anemia. The sequenced sample consisted of sorted CD4+, CD8+, or CD8+CD57+ T cells (not recorded which) from PBMCs.

The DNA for the CDR3 is TGTGCCATCAGTGAGTCTTCTAAGGTTAACTCCTATAATTCACCCCTCCACTTT. Protein sequence: CAISESSKVNSYNSPLHF. This chain connects TRBV10-3 to TRBJ1-6; D is ambiguous. The CDR3 loop spans 18 amino acids. Germline V CDR1 and CDR2: ENHRY, SYGVKD. Trimming removed 0 bases at V and 0 bases at J, with 12 bases between.